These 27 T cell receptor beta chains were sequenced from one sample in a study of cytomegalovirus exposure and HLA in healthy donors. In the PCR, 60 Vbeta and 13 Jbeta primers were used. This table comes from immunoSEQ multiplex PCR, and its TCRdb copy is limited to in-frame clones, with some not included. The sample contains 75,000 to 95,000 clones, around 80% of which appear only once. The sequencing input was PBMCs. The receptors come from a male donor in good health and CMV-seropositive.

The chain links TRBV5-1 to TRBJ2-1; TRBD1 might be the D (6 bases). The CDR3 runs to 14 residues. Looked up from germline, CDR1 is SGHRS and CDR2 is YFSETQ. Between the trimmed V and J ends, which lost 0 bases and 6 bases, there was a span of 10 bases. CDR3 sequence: CASSLVVGGNEQFF. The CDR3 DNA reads TGCGCCAGCAGCTTGGTTGTAGGGGGCAATGAGCAGTTCTTC.

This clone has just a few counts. The CDR3 DNA follows: TGTGCCAGCAGTAGCCCGGCGACTAGCGGGAGTAATAGCGAGCAGTACTTC. It translates to CASSSPATSGSNSEQYF. The chain uses TRBV27 and TRBJ2-7, with 12 bases lining up with TRBD2. This CDR3 is 17 amino acids long. Trimming at V came to 5 bases and at J to 6 bases, leaving 14 bases not matched to a gene. Germline assignment: CDR1 MNHEY and CDR2 SMNVEV (reference sequence).

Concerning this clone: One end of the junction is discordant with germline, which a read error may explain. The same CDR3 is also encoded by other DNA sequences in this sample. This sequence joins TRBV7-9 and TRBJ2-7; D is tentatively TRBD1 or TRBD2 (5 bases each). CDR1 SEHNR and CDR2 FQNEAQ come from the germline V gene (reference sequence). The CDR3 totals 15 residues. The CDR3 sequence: CASSLASGRAYEQYF. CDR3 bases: TGTGCCAGCAGCCTAGCTTCAGGCAGGGCCTACGAGCAGTACTTC.

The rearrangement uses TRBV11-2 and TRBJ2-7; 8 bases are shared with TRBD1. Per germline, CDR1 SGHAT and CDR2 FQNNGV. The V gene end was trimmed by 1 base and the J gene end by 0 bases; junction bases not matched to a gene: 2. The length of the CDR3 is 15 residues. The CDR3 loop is CASSLGGTGSYEQYF. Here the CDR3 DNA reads TGTGCCAGCAGCTTAGGTGGGACAGGCTCCTACGAGCAGTACTTC.

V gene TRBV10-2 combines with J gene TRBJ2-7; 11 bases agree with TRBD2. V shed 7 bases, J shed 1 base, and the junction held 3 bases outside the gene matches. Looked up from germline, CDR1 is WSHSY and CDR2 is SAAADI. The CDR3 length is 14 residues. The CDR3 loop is CASKLAGESYEQYF. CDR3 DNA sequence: TGCGCCAGCAAACTAGCGGGAGAGTCCTACGAGCAGTACTTC.

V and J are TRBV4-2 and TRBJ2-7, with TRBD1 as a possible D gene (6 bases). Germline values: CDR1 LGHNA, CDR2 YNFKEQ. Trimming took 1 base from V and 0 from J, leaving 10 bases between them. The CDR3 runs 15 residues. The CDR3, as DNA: TGTGCCAGCAGCCAAGGCGGACAGATCTCCTACGAGCAGTACTTC. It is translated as CASSQGGQISYEQYF.

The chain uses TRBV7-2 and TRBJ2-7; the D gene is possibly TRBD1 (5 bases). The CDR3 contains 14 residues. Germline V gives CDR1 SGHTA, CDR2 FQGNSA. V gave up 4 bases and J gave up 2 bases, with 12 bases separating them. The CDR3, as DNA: TGTGCCAGCAGCTCTTTGGGCAGGGCCTACGAGCAGTACTTC. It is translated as CASSSLGRAYEQYF.

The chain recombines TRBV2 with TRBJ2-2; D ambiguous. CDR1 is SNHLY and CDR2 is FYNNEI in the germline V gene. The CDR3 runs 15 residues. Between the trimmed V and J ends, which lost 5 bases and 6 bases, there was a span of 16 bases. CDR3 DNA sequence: TGTGCCAGCAGTTACCGGCAGACAACGGCCGGGGAGCTGTTTTTT. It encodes CASSYRQTTAGELFF.

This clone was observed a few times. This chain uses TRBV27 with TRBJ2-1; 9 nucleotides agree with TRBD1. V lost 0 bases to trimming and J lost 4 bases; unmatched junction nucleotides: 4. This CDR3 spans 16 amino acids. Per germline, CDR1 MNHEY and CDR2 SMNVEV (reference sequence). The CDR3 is CASSLSPQGAYNEQFF. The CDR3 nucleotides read TGTGCCAGCAGTTTATCTCCACAGGGGGCTTACAATGAGCAGTTCTTC.

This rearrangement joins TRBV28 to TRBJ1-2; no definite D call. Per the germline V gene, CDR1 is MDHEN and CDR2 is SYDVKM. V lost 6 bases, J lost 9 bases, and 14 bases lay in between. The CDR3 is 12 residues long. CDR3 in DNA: TGTGCCAGCAGACCCGCAAAACTTAGCTACACCTTC. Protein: CASRPAKLSYTF.

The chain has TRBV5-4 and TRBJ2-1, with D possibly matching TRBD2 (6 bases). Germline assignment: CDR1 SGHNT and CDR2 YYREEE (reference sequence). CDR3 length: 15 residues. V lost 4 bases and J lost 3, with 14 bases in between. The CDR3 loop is CASSSTSRSYNEQFF. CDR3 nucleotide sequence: TGTGCCAGCAGCAGTACTAGCAGAAGCTACAATGAGCAGTTCTTC.

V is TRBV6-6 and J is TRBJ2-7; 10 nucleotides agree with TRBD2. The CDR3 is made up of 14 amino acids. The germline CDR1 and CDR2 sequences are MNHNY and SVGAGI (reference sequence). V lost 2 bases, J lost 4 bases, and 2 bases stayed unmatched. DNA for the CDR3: TGTGCCAGCAGTTACGGTAGCGGGGGGTACGAGCAGTACTTC. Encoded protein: CASSYGSGGYEQYF.

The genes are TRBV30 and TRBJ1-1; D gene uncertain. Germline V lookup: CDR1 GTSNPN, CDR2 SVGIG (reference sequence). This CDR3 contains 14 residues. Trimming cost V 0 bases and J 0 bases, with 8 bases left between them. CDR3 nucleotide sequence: TGTGCCTGGAGTGTAAACAGCCTGAACACTGAAGCTTTCTTT. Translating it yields CAWSVNSLNTEAFF.

CDR3 sequence (DNA): TGTGCCAGCTCAGGGGTTTTCTCTGGAAACACCATATATTTT. Translation gives CASSGVFSGNTIYF. The chain combines TRBV19 with TRBJ1-3; a possible D gene is TRBD1 (6 bases). The V and J ends lost 9 bases and 0 bases respectively, with 12 bases between them. The germline CDR1 and CDR2 sequences are LNHDA and SQIVND (reference sequence). The CDR3 runs 14 residues.

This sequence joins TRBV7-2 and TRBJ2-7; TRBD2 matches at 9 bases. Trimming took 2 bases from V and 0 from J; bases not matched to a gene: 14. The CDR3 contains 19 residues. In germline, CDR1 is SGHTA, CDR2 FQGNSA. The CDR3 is CASSLHGSGSNTISYEQYF. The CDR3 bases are TGTGCCAGCAGCTTACATGGTAGCGGGAGTAATACTATCTCCTACGAGCAGTACTTC.

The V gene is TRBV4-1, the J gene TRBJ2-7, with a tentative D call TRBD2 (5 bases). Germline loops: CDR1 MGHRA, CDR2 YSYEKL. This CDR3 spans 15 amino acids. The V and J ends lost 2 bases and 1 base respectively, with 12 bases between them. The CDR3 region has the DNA TGCGCCAGCAGCCAAACCGGGGTTGGGTCCTACGAGCAGTACTTC. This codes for CASSQTGVGSYEQYF.

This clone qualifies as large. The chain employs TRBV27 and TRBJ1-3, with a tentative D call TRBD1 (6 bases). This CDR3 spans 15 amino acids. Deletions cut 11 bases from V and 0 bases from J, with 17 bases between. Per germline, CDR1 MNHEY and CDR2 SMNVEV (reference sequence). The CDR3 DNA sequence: TGTGCCTCCCAACCGGGACACTCCTCTGGAAACACCATATATTTT. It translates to CASQPGHSSGNTIYF.

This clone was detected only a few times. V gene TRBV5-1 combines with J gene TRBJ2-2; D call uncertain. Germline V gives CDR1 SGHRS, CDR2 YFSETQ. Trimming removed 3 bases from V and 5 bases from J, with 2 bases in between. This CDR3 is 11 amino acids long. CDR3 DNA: TGCGCCAGCAGCTCTACCGGGGAGCTGTTTTTT. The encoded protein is CASSSTGELFF.

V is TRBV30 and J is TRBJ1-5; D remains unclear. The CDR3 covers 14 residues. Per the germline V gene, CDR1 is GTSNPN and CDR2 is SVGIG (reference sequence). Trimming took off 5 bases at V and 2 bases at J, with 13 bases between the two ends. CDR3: CAWQRGIGNQPQHF. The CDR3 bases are TGTGCCTGGCAACGAGGGATAGGCAATCAGCCCCAGCATTTT.

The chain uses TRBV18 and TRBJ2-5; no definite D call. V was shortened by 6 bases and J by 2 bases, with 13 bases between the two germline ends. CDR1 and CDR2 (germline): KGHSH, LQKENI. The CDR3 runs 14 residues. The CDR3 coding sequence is TGTGCCAGCTCGGAAGGTGACACACAAGAGACCCAGTACTTC. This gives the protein CASSEGDTQETQYF.

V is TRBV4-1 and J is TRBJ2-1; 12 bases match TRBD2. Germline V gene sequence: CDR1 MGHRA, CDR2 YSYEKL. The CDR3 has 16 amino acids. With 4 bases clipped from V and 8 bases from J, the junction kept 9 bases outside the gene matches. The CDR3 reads CASSLIRLAGVYEQFF. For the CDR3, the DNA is TGCGCCAGCAGCCTTATCCGACTAGCGGGAGTTTATGAGCAGTTCTTC.

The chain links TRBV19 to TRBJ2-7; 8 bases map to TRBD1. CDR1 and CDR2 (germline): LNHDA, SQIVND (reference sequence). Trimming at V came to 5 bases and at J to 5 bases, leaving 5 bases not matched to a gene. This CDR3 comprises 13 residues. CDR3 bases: TGTGCCAGTAGTTTTGGACAGGGAAACGAGCAGTACTTC. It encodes CASSFGQGNEQYF.

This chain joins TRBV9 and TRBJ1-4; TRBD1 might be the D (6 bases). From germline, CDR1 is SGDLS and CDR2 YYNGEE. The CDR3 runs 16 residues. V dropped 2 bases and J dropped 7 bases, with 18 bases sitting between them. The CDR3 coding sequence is TGTGCCAGCAGCGTCGGTAATACCCGAGGGGGTGAAAAACTGTTTTTT. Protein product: CASSVGNTRGGEKLFF. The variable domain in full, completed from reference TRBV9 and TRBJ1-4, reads DSGVTQTPKHLITATGQRVTLRCSPRSGDLSVYWYQQSLDQGLQFLIQYYNGEERAKGNILERFSAQQFPDLHSELNLSSLELGDSALYFCASSVGNTRGGEKLFFGSGTQLSVL.

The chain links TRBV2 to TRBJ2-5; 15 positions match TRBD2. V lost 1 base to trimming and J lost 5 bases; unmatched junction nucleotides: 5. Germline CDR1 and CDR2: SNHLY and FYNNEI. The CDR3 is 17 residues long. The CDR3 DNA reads TGTGCCAGCAGTGAAGTAGGACTAGCGGGAGGGATCGAGACCCAGTACTTC. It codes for CASSEVGLAGGIETQYF. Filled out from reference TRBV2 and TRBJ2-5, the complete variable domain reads EPEVTQTPSHQVTQMGQEVILRCVPISNHLYFYWYRQILGQKVEFLVSFYNNEISEKSEIFDDQFSVERPDGSNFTLKIRSTKLEDSAMYFCASSEVGLAGGIETQYFGPGTRLLVL.

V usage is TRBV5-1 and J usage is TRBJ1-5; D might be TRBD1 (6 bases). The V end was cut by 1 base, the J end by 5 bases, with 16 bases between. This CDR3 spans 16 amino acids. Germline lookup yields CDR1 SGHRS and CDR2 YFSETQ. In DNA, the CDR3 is TGCGCCAGCAGCTTGTTTCCAGGGGATGAGTATCAGCCCCAGCATTTT. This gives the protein CASSLFPGDEYQPQHF.

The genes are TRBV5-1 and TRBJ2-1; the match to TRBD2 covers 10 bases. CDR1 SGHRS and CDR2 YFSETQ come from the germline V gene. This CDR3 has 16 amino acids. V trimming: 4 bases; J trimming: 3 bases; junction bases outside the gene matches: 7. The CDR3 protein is CASSHTSGVSYNEQFF. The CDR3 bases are TGCGCCAGCAGCCACACTAGCGGGGTGAGCTACAATGAGCAGTTCTTC.

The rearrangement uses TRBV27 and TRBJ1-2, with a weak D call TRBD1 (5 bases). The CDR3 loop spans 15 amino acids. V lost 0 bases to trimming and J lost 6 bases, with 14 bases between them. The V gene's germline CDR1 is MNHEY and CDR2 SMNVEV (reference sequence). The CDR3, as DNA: TGTGCCAGCAGTTTATCCCCAGACAGTTCAGATGGCTACACCTTC. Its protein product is CASSLSPDSSDGYTF.